What follows are 27 T cell receptor beta chains derived from one specimen sequenced in a study of blood T cells in healthy people across ages. Sample-barcoded 5' priming and a J-beta primer mix drove a second PCR of about 6 to 12 cycles. MiXCR was run by TCRdb on the 5' RACE reads, yielding one entry per CDR3 protein. The sample carries around 1.5 million distinct CDR3 sequences, roughly 40% recorded once. Sequencing input: blood. These receptors all stem from a woman aged 18-35 years in good health.

This chain uses TRBV29-1 with TRBJ2-1; 8 bases agree with TRBD2. CDR1 is SQVTM and CDR2 is ANQGSEA in the germline V gene. The CDR3 is 15 residues long. Trimming took 7 bases from V and 7 from J; bases not matched to a gene: 15. The CDR3 sequence: CSATPSGSRGNEQFF. DNA of the CDR3: TGCAGCGCCACCCCGAGCGGGAGTCGAGGGAATGAGCAGTTCTTC.

The V gene is TRBV19, the J gene TRBJ2-1; 9 bases map to TRBD2. This CDR3 region has 14 residues. Trimming took 8 bases from V and 2 from J; bases not matched to a gene: 4. Germline CDR1 LNHDA, CDR2 SQIVND (reference sequence). CDR3 region: CASALAGTYNEQFF. The CDR3, as DNA: TGTGCCAGTGCCCTAGCGGGAACCTACAATGAGCAGTTCTTC.

This clonotype came up a few times. The genes are TRBV5-1 and TRBJ2-4; TRBD2 matches 10 bases. J lost 3 bases, V lost 3 bases, and 12 bases had no gene match. The CDR3 runs 18 residues. CDR1 SGHRS and CDR2 YFSETQ come from the germline V gene. The CDR3 spells CASSSVAGGTPFKNIQYF. CDR3 DNA sequence: TGCGCCAGCAGCTCGGTAGCGGGGGGCACCCCTTTCAAAAACATTCAGTACTTC.

In its sample, this clonotype was seen once. The V call is TRBV4-1, the J call TRBJ2-7; perhaps TRBD1 as D (5 bases). The CDR3 spans 15 residues. Deletions cut 0 bases from V and 6 bases from J, with 15 bases between. The germline CDR1 and CDR2 sequences are MGHRA and YSYEKL. As DNA, the CDR3 is TGCGCCAGCAGCCAAGATAGGGGTGGGGTCGGCGAGCAGTACTTC. Translating it yields CASSQDRGGVGEQYF.

V usage is TRBV6-2 or TRBV6-3 and J usage is TRBJ1-1; D is undetermined. CDR1 MNHEY and CDR2 SVGEGT come from the germline V gene. This CDR3 contains 13 residues. Trimming shortened V by 7 bases and J by 2 bases, and 11 bases separated the two germline ends. Here the CDR3 reads CASTEGFNTEAFF. Written as DNA, the CDR3 is TGTGCCAGCACCGAGGGATTTAACACTGAAGCTTTCTTT.

This clonotype showed up just a few times. V gene TRBV6-5 combines with J gene TRBJ1-2; a weak D match, TRBD1 (5 bases). The CDR3 covers 12 residues. Trimming removed 6 bases from V and 5 bases from J, with 10 bases in between. Germline V gene lookup returns CDR1 MNHEY and CDR2 SVGAGI. CDR3 region: CASRYGTYGYTF. The CDR3, as DNA: TGTGCCAGCAGATACGGGACTTATGGCTACACCTTC.

The chain couples TRBV29-1 to TRBJ1-1; D is unresolved. Germline V gives CDR1 SQVTM, CDR2 ANQGSEA. V lost 7 bases and J lost 1, with 13 bases in between. This CDR3 is 13 amino acids long. CDR3 DNA sequence: TGCAGCGCCCGGAAGAATCCGAACACTGAAGCTTTCTTT. Translated, it gives CSARKNPNTEAFF.

The chain has TRBV7-9 and TRBJ2-1; D gene uncertain. Germline V lookup: CDR1 SEHNR, CDR2 FQNEAQ (reference sequence). Trimming took 4 bases from V and 4 from J, leaving 14 bases between them. The CDR3 has 15 amino acids. The CDR3 DNA follows: TGTGCCAGCAGCTGTACTACCCCACTTTACAATGAGCAGTTCTTC. This codes for CASSCTTPLYNEQFF.

The chain joins TRBV5-1 to TRBJ2-5; the D gene is possibly TRBD1 (6 bases). The CDR3 has 15 amino acids. Trimming removed 0 bases from V and 0 bases from J, with 9 bases in between. CDR1 and CDR2 (germline): SGHRS, YFSETQ. The CDR3 DNA follows: TGCGCCAGCAGCTTGGCCAGGGGAAACCAAGAGACCCAGTACTTC. It specifies CASSLARGNQETQYF.

The CDR3 here is CASSNASPSEQYF. Written as DNA, the CDR3 is TGTGCCAGCAGTAATGCTAGTCCCTCCGAGCAGTACTTC. V and J are TRBV2 and TRBJ2-7, with unresolved D. V was cut by 5 bases and J by 6 bases, with 14 bases left in between. Germline values: CDR1 SNHLY, CDR2 FYNNEI. This CDR3 region has 13 residues.

In its sample, this clonotype was seen a few times. CDR3 amino acids: CAGSLAGGPTDTQYF. Here the CDR3 DNA reads TGCGCCGGCTCACTAGCGGGGGGACCCACAGATACGCAGTATTTT. The J gene is TRBJ2-3, the V gene TRBV5-1, with 12 bases lining up with TRBD2. Trimming at V came to 10 bases and at J to 2 bases, leaving 8 bases not matched to a gene. CDR3 length: 15 amino acids. CDR1 and CDR2 (germline): SGHRS, YFSETQ.

Turning to this clonotype: Given a much more abundant clone one base away, this may be a read error. The chain is built from TRBV10-3 and TRBJ2-1; D remains unclear. The CDR3 totals 13 residues. Germline V gene lookup returns CDR1 ENHRY and CDR2 SYGVKD. The CDR3 spells CASSESGWNEQFF. For the CDR3, the DNA is TGTGCCAGCAGTGAGTCTGGGTGGAATGAGCAGTTCTTC.

In its sample, this clonotype was seen a few times. This sequence may be a read error, since a much larger clone differs from it by one base. V gene TRBV29-1 combines with J gene TRBJ2-1; TRBD1 matches at 7 bases. The J call may not be correct, given that the DNA end is closer to TRBJ2-7. The CDR3 loop spans 18 amino acids. Germline CDR1 SQVTM, CDR2 ANQGSEA. CDR3 residues: CSVEGQGHLPSSYNEQYF. The CDR3 bases are TGCAGCGTTGAAGGACAGGGTCACCTCCCTAGCTCCTACAATGAGCAGTACTTC.

A word on this clonotype: The junction departs from the called germline gene at one end, perhaps through a read error. This chain joins TRBV9 and TRBJ2-3; weak D call: TRBD2 (7 bases). CDR1 and CDR2 (germline): SGDLS, YYNGEE. The CDR3 is made up of 15 amino acids. Here the CDR3 DNA reads TGTGCCGGCAGCGTAGCTACGGGGGGCCCAGATACGCAGTATTTT. As protein: CAGSVATGGPDTQYF.

About this clonotype itself: One base away lies a much larger clone, so this may be a sequencing read error. V is TRBV4-1 and J is TRBJ2-1; TRBD2 might be the D (6 bases). V lost 3 bases, J lost 9 bases, and 24 bases lay in between. The CDR3 covers 17 residues. From germline, CDR1 is MGHRA and CDR2 YSYEKL. The CDR3 here is CASSQKTSGYVGIEQFF. The CDR3 nucleotides read TGCGCCAGCAGCCAGAAGACAAGCGGGTACGTAGGGATTGAGCAGTTCTTC.

The chain uses TRBV29-1 and TRBJ1-1; D is uncertain. The CDR3 sequence is 13 residues long. Germline lookup yields CDR1 SQVTM and CDR2 ANQGSEA. V was pared by 4 bases and J by 1 base, with 10 bases between. The DNA for the CDR3 is TGCAGCGTTGTCGTGCAGCCGAACACTGAAGCTTTCTTT. It codes for CSVVVQPNTEAFF.

V and J are TRBV7-9 and TRBJ2-2, with a weak D call TRBD1 (6 bases). Germline loops: CDR1 SEHNR, CDR2 FQNEAQ (reference sequence). V lost 4 bases and J lost 0, with 9 bases in between. This CDR3 is 15 amino acids long. The CDR3 region is CASSSDRSNTGELFF. CDR3 bases: TGTGCCAGCAGCTCTGACAGGTCGAACACCGGGGAGCTGTTTTTT. The full variable domain, in which reference TRBV7-9 and TRBJ2-2 provide the parts outside the CDR3, is DTGVSQNPRHKITKRGQNVTFRCDPISEHNRLYWYRQTLGQGPEFLTYFQNEAQLEKSRLLSDRFSAERPKGSFSTLEIQRTEQGDSAMYLCASSSDRSNTGELFFGEGSRLTVL.

The chain is built from TRBV5-4 and TRBJ2-5, with 9 bases lining up with TRBD2. This CDR3 comprises 15 residues. CDR1 is SGHNT and CDR2 is YYREEE in the germline V gene (reference sequence). Unmatched junction bases numbered 12, after V lost 1 base and J lost 11 bases. The CDR3 reads CASSLPVAGVNEQYF. CDR3 DNA: TGTGCCAGCAGCTTGCCGGTAGCGGGAGTAAATGAGCAGTACTTC.

In this sample, this clonotype turned up a few times. The chain carries TRBV20-1 and TRBJ2-3; 11 nucleotides align to TRBD2. The ends lost 1 base at V and 0 bases at J; junction bases unmatched: 9. This CDR3 is 18 amino acids long. Germline lookup yields CDR1 DFQATT and CDR2 SNEGSKA (reference sequence). In DNA form, the CDR3 reads TGCAGTGCTAGAGGTGGGACTAGCGGAGGCTCTAGCACAGATACGCAGTATTTT. Translated: CSARGGTSGGSSTDTQYF.

This clonotype was detected only a few times. The chain has TRBV7-8 and TRBJ2-1, with 7 bases identical to TRBD2. V dropped 1 base and J dropped 7; count of bases not matched to a gene: 10. CDR1 and CDR2 from the germline V gene are SGHVS and FQNEAQ. CDR3 length: 16 residues. CDR3 loop: CASSLDGGGFGNEQFF. As DNA, the CDR3 is TGTGCCAGCAGCTTAGATGGGGGGGGTTTTGGGAATGAGCAGTTCTTC.

This clonotype turned up a few times. This chain joins TRBV28 and TRBJ1-2; no clear D. The V gene lost 5 bases and the J gene lost 5 bases, with 15 bases spanning the gap. From germline, CDR1 is MDHEN and CDR2 SYDVKM. The CDR3 is 14 residues long. The chain's CDR3 is CASSPGLGGYGYTF. CDR3 coding DNA: TGTGCCAGCAGTCCTGGACTTGGAGGGTATGGCTACACCTTC.

This clonotype was recorded a few times. V and J are TRBV7-3 and TRBJ2-3, with 11 bases lining up with TRBD2. Germline CDR1 reads SGHTA; CDR2 reads FQGTGA. The CDR3 covers 15 residues. V was pared by 3 bases and J by 5 bases, with 4 bases of the junction left unmatched. CDR3 coding DNA: TGTGCCAGCAGCTTTAGCGGGGGGGCAGGAGATACGCAGTATTTT. Residues: CASSFSGGAGDTQYF.

As for this clonotype: With a much larger clone just one base away, this may be a read error. The rearrangement uses TRBV12-3 or TRBV12-4 and TRBJ1-2, with D maybe TRBD1 (5 bases). The CDR3 contains 13 residues. CDR3 in DNA: TGTGCCAGCAGCCCCAGGGTTGACTATGGCTGCACCTTC. It translates to CASSPRVDYGCTF.

The chain uses TRBV25-1 and TRBJ2-2; 7 bases agree with TRBD1. The trim removed 4 bases at V and 0 bases at J, leaving 5 bases unmatched. Germline V gene lookup returns CDR1 MGHDK and CDR2 SYGVNS. This CDR3 contains 16 residues. CDR3 protein: CASSGRTGSNTGELFF. The CDR3, as DNA: TGTGCCAGCAGTGGCCGGACAGGTTCGAACACCGGGGAGCTGTTTTTT.

The V call is TRBV6-1, the J call TRBJ2-7, with 7 bases fitting TRBD1. Germline V CDR1 and CDR2: MNHNS, SASEGT. The V gene end was trimmed by 5 bases and the J gene end by 0 bases; junction bases not matched to a gene: 7. The CDR3 totals 15 residues. CDR3 loop: CASSQGEGASYEQYF. As DNA, the CDR3 is TGTGCCAGCAGTCAAGGCGAGGGGGCCTCCTACGAGCAGTACTTC.

The chain employs TRBV3-1 and TRBJ1-6, with unresolved D. The ends were cut back, 3 bases at V and 7 bases at J, with 13 bases in the middle. CDR3 length: 15 residues. Per the germline V gene, CDR1 is LGHDT and CDR2 is YNNKEL (reference sequence). This CDR3 reads CASSHYDGPNSPLHF. The CDR3, as DNA: TGTGCCAGCAGCCACTACGACGGACCGAATTCACCCCTCCACTTT.

This clonotype was seen only a few times. J is TRBJ1-5 and V is TRBV9; tentative D call: TRBD1 (5 bases). V lost 3 bases and J lost 6, with 16 bases in between. This CDR3 has 15 residues. CDR1 is SGDLS and CDR2 is YYNGEE in the germline V gene. The chain's CDR3 is CASSASGGGAQPQHF. In nucleotides, the CDR3 is TGTGCCAGCAGCGCCTCCGGAGGTGGGGCTCAGCCCCAGCATTTT. The complete variable domain, with remaining parts taken from reference TRBV9 and TRBJ1-5, reads DSGVTQTPKHLITATGQRVTLRCSPRSGDLSVYWYQQSLDQGLQFLIQYYNGEERAKGNILERFSAQQFPDLHSELNLSSLELGDSALYFCASSASGGGAQPQHFGDGTRLSIL.